One and the same sample provided the 6 T cell receptor beta chains below, sequenced in a study of blood T cell repertoires in COVID-19. The assay was immunoSEQ multiplex PCR, and TCRdb's table has in-frame clones only and misses some. Seen here are around 160,000 clones, about 90% observed once, and the top ten hold about 2.3%. The sequenced sample was peripheral blood. The receptor source for this set is a human donor in a cohort sampled during active COVID-19.

V is TRBV6-2 or TRBV6-3 and J is TRBJ2-1, with 12 bases lining up with TRBD2. The CDR3 length is 16 residues. Germline V CDR1 and CDR2: MNHEY, SVGEGT. V trimming: 0 bases; J trimming: 7 bases; junction bases outside the gene matches: 4. Here the CDR3 DNA reads TGTGCCAGCAGTTACTCGGGACTAGCGGGTTTTAATGAGCAGTTCTTC. It encodes CASSYSGLAGFNEQFF.

This clone has only a few counts. The rearrangement links TRBV2 to TRBJ2-2; TRBD2 matches 9 bases. Germline lookup yields CDR1 SNHLY and CDR2 FYNNEI. J was trimmed by 8 bases and V by 6 bases; bases with no gene match: 13. This CDR3 contains 16 residues. In DNA, the CDR3 is TGTGCCAGCAGGAGAGGGGCTAGCGGGATTGGAGGGGAGCTGTTTTTT. Protein product: CASRRGASGIGGELFF.

The V gene is TRBV5-4, the J gene TRBJ2-4; D may be TRBD1 (8 bases). Germline lookup yields CDR1 SGHNT and CDR2 YYREEE (reference sequence). The CDR3 covers 15 residues. Between the trimmed V and J ends, which lost 0 bases and 5 bases, there was a span of 12 bases. The CDR3 DNA reads TGTGCCAGCAGCTTGGGGACAGGGAGGGAAAACATTCAGTACTTC. Encoded protein: CASSLGTGRENIQYF.

The chain links TRBV29-1 to TRBJ1-1; D not resolved. Germline-derived CDR1 and CDR2 are SQVTM and ANQGSEA. The CDR3 runs to 14 residues. Trimming removed 4 bases from V and 1 base from J, with 13 bases in between. CDR3 sequence: CSVVVSGGNTEAFF. The CDR3 DNA reads TGCAGCGTTGTAGTGTCCGGCGGGAACACTGAAGCTTTCTTT.

This clone was detected many times. The chain uses TRBV4-3 and TRBJ2-1, with D maybe TRBD2 (6 bases). V shed 4 bases and J shed 10 bases, with 17 bases lying between them. The length of the CDR3 is 14 residues. Looked up from germline, CDR1 is LGHNA and CDR2 is YSLEER. The CDR3 loop is CASSLTFRRGEQFF. The CDR3 DNA is TGCGCCAGCAGCCTGACCTTCCGGCGGGGCGAGCAGTTCTTC.

This chain joins TRBV9 and TRBJ1-5, with 9 bases aligning to TRBD1. This CDR3 is built from 15 residues. Germline V gives CDR1 SGDLS, CDR2 YYNGEE. After removal of 2 bases from V and 6 bases from J, the junction contained 6 bases not matched to a gene. CDR3 nucleotide sequence: TGTGCCAGCAGCGTTTCGGGACAGGGTACTCAGCCCCAGCATTTT. It encodes CASSVSGQGTQPQHF.